This is a list of T cell receptor beta chains from one sample in a study of blood T cell repertoires in COVID-19. TCRdb keeps only in-frame clones here, not all; method: immunoSEQ multiplex PCR. The sample shows tens of thousands of clones, more than 80% of them seen only once. Sequencing used peripheral blood. The source is a man of 80 years or more with acute or convalescent COVID-19. Each CDR3 is given with its conserved first and last residue. A D gene is named only where the DNA matches it firmly. Size tells how often a clone was seen (once, few, many) or the class of an expanded clone, and some rows leave it out.

d_call j_call v_call clone_size cdr3_aa cdr3_nt
- TRBJ1-1 TRBV7-9 - CASSLQRAEAFF TGTGCCAGCAGCCTCCAGAGGGCTGAAGCTTTCTTT
TRBD1 TRBJ1-4 TRBV7-8 - CASSLLGRGQEKLFF TGTGCCAGCAGCTTGTTGGGCAGGGGGCAAGAAAAACTGTTTTTT
TRBD1 TRBJ1-2 TRBV30 - CAWSRDRYFGDYGYTF TGTGCCTGGAGTAGGGACAGGTATTTTGGTGACTATGGCTACACCTTC
TRBD1 TRBJ2-5 TRBV5-1 once CASSSQTTGVGETQYF TGCGCCAGCAGCTCACAGACCACAGGGGTTGGAGAGACCCAGTACTTC
- TRBJ1-5 TRBV2 - CASSSGAQGSVQPQHF TGTGCCAGCAGTTCTGGGGCGCAGGGGAGCGTTCAGCCCCAGCATTTT
TRBD2 TRBJ2-1 TRBV7-9 once CASSGMGGIDEQFF TGTGCCAGCAGCGGCATGGGGGGGATCGATGAGCAGTTCTTC
- TRBJ2-5 TRBV11-2 - CASSHGTQETQYF TGTGCCAGCAGCCACGGGACTCAAGAGACCCAGTACTTC
- TRBJ2-1 TRBV30 - CAWTIQRVTNEQFF TGTGCCTGGACTATCCAGCGGGTAACCAATGAGCAGTTCTTC
- TRBJ2-5 TRBV10-3 - CAISDQQGAGYYQETQYF TGTGCCATCAGTGACCAGCAGGGCGCAGGGTACTACCAAGAGACCCAGTACTTC
- TRBJ1-2 TRBV28 - CASRSSLRGYTF TGTGCCAGCAGAAGCAGCCTCAGGGGCTACACCTTC
TRBD1 TRBJ1-5 TRBV19 many CASSTIDRGSYQPQHF TGTGCCAGTAGTACAATCGACAGGGGGAGCTATCAGCCCCAGCATTTT
- TRBJ2-7 TRBV18 - CASSPGTGYLYEQYF TGTGCCAGCTCACCAGGAACGGGATATCTCTACGAGCAGTACTTC
- TRBJ1-2 TRBV19 - CASSQVNYGYTF TGTGCCAGTAGTCAGGTTAACTATGGCTACACCTTC
- TRBJ1-3 TRBV10-3 - CAISESSWTPSGNTIYF TGTGCCATCAGTGAGTCATCCTGGACACCCTCTGGAAACACCATATATTTT
TRBD1 TRBJ2-1 TRBV19 - CASNNRGLSSYNEQFF TGTGCCAGTAACAACAGGGGGCTGAGCTCCTACAATGAGCAGTTCTTC
TRBD1 TRBJ1-1 TRBV27 few CASKGTGVRRTEAFF TGTGCCAGCAAGGGGACAGGGGTGAGGCGCACTGAAGCTTTCTTT
- TRBJ2-7 TRBV11-2 - CASSPSRDFYEQYF TGTGCCAGCAGCCCGTCCCGGGACTTCTACGAGCAGTACTTC
TRBD2 TRBJ2-1 TRBV18 once CASSQLAGGPGVHTVF TGTGCCAGCTCACAACTAGCGGGGGGCCCCGGTGTTCACACGGTCTTC
TRBD2 TRBJ2-5 TRBV7-2 - CASSLFSGGTETQYF TGTGCCAGCAGCCTCTTTAGCGGGGGGACGGAGACCCAGTACTTC
TRBD2 TRBJ2-5 TRBV15 - CATSRVGLAGVQETQYF TGTGCCACCAGCAGAGTCGGACTAGCGGGGGTGCAAGAGACCCAGTACTTC
- TRBJ1-1 TRBV2 few CASSAPQPDMNTEAFF TGTGCCAGCAGTGCCCCTCAACCGGACATGAACACTGAAGCTTTCTTT
- TRBJ1-1 TRBV7-9 - CASSLETMNTEAFF TGTGCCAGCAGCTTAGAGACAATGAACACTGAAGCTTTCTTT
- TRBJ1-5 TRBV24-1 - CATSGPHNQPQHF TGTGCCACCAGTGGTCCCCACAATCAGCCCCAGCATTTT
- TRBJ1-1 TRBV9 - CASSVDWLPGIEAFF TGTGCCAGCAGCGTAGATTGGCTACCAGGTATAGAAGCTTTCTTT
- TRBJ1-1 TRBV18 few CASSPQLNTEAFF TGTGCCAGCTCACCACAGCTGAACACTGAAGCTTTCTTT
TRBD2 TRBJ2-5 TRBV18 - CASSFGLAETQYF TGTGCCAGCTCATTCGGACTAGCGGAGACCCAGTACTTC
TRBD2 TRBJ2-3 TRBV5-8 - CASSRLLAGTTDTQYF TGTGCCAGCAGCCGCCTATTAGCGGGCACAACAGATACGCAGTATTTT
- TRBJ1-6 TRBV27 - CASTGRVNSPLHF TGTGCCAGCACGGGAAGGGTTAATTCACCCCTCCACTTT
- TRBJ1-4 TRBV24-1 - CATSAPGGGTLDESTNEKLFF TGTGCCACCAGTGCCCCGGGGGGAGGGACTTTGGACGAATCAACTAATGAAAAACTGTTTTTT
- TRBJ2-7 TRBV10-1 - CASTKGGGYEQYF TGCGCCAGCACCAAAGGGGGGGGCTACGAGCAGTACTTC
TRBD2 TRBJ2-5 TRBV6-6 - CASSYTGGPGQETQYF TGTGCCAGCAGTTACACGGGGGGGCCGGGGCAAGAGACCCAGTACTTC
- TRBJ2-1 TRBV6-2/TRBV6-3 - CASSRGKGVHSDEQFF TGTGCCAGCAGTCGAGGGAAGGGGGTGCACTCCGATGAGCAGTTCTTC
- TRBJ1-5 TRBV29-1 - CSVVFTGYSGPQHF TGCAGCGTTGTTTTTACGGGATACAGCGGGCCCCAGCATTTT
- TRBJ1-2 TRBV20-1 - CSASGRGRFYGYTF TGCAGTGCTAGTGGACGGGGTCGGTTCTATGGCTACACCTTC
TRBD2 TRBJ2-3 TRBV7-9 once CASSKTPGLAGGRSSTDTQYF TGTGCCAGCAGCAAAACTCCGGGACTAGCGGGGGGGCGGTCTAGCACAGATACGCAGTATTTT
- TRBJ2-1 TRBV18 - CASSPIRQQSHNNEQFF TGTGCCAGCTCACCCATTCGACAGCAATCACATAACAATGAGCAGTTCTTC
- TRBJ1-1 TRBV5-6 - CASSLWRTEAFF TGTGCCAGCAGCTTGTGGAGGACTGAAGCTTTCTTT
TRBD1 TRBJ1-5 TRBV7-8 - CASSLGDSPRQPQHF TGTGCCAGCAGCTTAGGGGACAGCCCCAGGCAGCCCCAGCATTTT
TRBD2 TRBJ2-5 TRBV7-7 - CASTPGTSGETQYF TGTGCTAGCACCCCTGGGACTAGCGGGGAGACCCAGTACTTC
- TRBJ2-5 TRBV4-1 - CASSQVPVSLAGTQYF TGCGCCAGCAGCCAAGTGCCCGTTTCTTTGGCAGGGACCCAGTACTTC
TRBD2 TRBJ2-1 TRBV6-2/TRBV6-3 - CASSWSGTSGTEQFF TGTGCCAGCAGTTGGTCCGGGACTAGCGGGACTGAGCAGTTCTTC
TRBD1 TRBJ1-4 TRBV2 - CASKGDRGGEKLFF TGTGCCAGCAAGGGGGACAGGGGGGGTGAAAAACTGTTTTTT
- TRBJ2-7 TRBV7-9 - CASSLVGGDEQYF TGTGCCAGCAGCTTAGTCGGAGGGGACGAGCAGTACTTC
TRBD1 TRBJ2-2 TRBV5-1 - CASSFETGTITGELFF TGCGCCAGCAGCTTTGAGACAGGGACCATCACCGGGGAGCTGTTTTTT
TRBD1 TRBJ1-1 TRBV6-5 - CASLAGQQMNTEAFF TGTGCCAGCCTAGCGGGACAGCAAATGAACACTGAAGCTTTCTTT
- TRBJ2-7 TRBV5-1 few CASSYRKTGSDEQYF TGCGCCAGCAGCTACCGAAAGACAGGTAGCGACGAGCAGTACTTC
- TRBJ1-1 TRBV2 - CAIKQGVGNTEAFF TGTGCCATCAAACAGGGTGTGGGGAACACTGAAGCTTTCTTT
TRBD2 TRBJ2-3 TRBV11-2 - CASSRLGGTSFGTDTQYF TGTGCCAGCAGCCGGCTTGGCGGGACTAGCTTTGGCACAGATACGCAGTATTTT
TRBD1 TRBJ2-2 TRBV5-6 - CASSQGVNTGELFF TGTGCCAGCAGCCAGGGGGTGAACACCGGGGAGCTGTTTTTT
TRBD1 TRBJ1-1 TRBV19 - CASSLGTGGTEAFF TGTGCCAGTAGCCTCGGGACAGGGGGCACTGAAGCTTTCTTT
TRBD1 TRBJ2-1 TRBV6-5 - CASSRPGQYNEQFF TGTGCCAGCAGCCGACCGGGACAGTACAATGAGCAGTTCTTC
TRBD1 TRBJ1-6 TRBV11-2 - CASSFTYRQGDYNSPLHF TGTGCCAGCAGCTTTACCTACAGACAGGGGGACTATAATTCACCCCTCCACTTT
- TRBJ2-5 TRBV6-6 - CASSYTRGQETQYF TGTGCCAGCAGTTACACCCGGGGGCAAGAGACCCAGTACTTC